The 24 T cell receptor beta chains in this list originate from one sample, sequenced in a study of siplizumab effects on memory and regulatory T cells. Generated by immunoSEQ multiplex PCR, the TCRdb table keeps only in-frame clones and is missing some. This sample yields some 110,000 clones, of which roughly 93% are seen a single time; approximately 0.62% belongs to the top ten. Sequenced material: Tregs sorted from blood. Receptors originate from a human donor in good health.

The chain has TRBV5-1 and TRBJ1-1; 9 bases fit TRBD1. With 2 bases clipped from V and 4 bases from J, the junction kept 3 bases outside the gene matches. The CDR3 is 14 amino acids. Germline V gives CDR1 SGHRS, CDR2 YFSETQ. CDR3: CASSFATGGTEAFF. The CDR3 DNA sequence: TGCGCCAGCAGCTTTGCGACAGGGGGCACTGAAGCTTTCTTT.

The gene calls are TRBV20-1 and TRBJ1-2, with D uncertain. Per the germline V gene, CDR1 is DFQATT and CDR2 is SNEGSKA (reference sequence). CDR3 size: 9 residues. Trimming pared 5 bases from V and 7 bases from J, leaving 5 bases between. The CDR3 DNA sequence: TGCAGTGCTGGAGGTGGCTACACCTTC. This encodes CSAGGGYTF.

The V gene is TRBV6-5, the J gene TRBJ1-5, with D perhaps TRBD1 (5 bases). Trimming removed 2 bases from V and 1 base from J, with 6 bases in between. From germline, CDR1 is MNHEY and CDR2 SVGAGI. This CDR3 region has 14 residues. CDR3 sequence reads: CASSYGGSNQPQHF. As DNA, the CDR3 is TGTGCCAGCAGTTACGGGGGAAGCAATCAGCCCCAGCATTTT.

The chain has TRBV2 and TRBJ1-2, with D hard to call. Per the germline V gene, CDR1 is SNHLY and CDR2 is FYNNEI. V shed 1 base and J shed 3 bases, with 9 bases lying between them. The CDR3 loop spans 14 amino acids. The CDR3 is CASSEVETYYGYTF. In DNA form, the CDR3 reads TGTGCCAGCAGTGAAGTTGAGACGTACTATGGCTACACCTTC.

The chain carries TRBV6-1 and TRBJ1-5; maybe TRBD1 (5 bases). CDR1 MNHNS and CDR2 SASEGT come from the germline V gene. The CDR3 sequence is 15 residues long. The ends were cut back, 6 bases at V and 0 bases at J, with 12 bases in the middle. The CDR3 sequence is CASSHGQLSNQPQHF. DNA of the CDR3: TGTGCCAGCAGCCACGGACAACTTAGCAATCAGCCCCAGCATTTT.

V and J are TRBV6-1 and TRBJ1-2; 8 bases are a match to TRBD1. This CDR3 is 14 amino acids long. J was trimmed by 3 bases and V by 6 bases; bases with no gene match: 6. Germline CDR1 is MNHNS and CDR2 is SASEGT. The CDR3 bases are TGTGCCAGCAGCCTGGACAGGGTTCACTATGGCTACACCTTC. This codes for CASSLDRVHYGYTF.

The V and J genes are TRBV4-3 and TRBJ2-7; tentatively, D is TRBD1 (6 bases). Trimming pared 2 bases from V and 5 bases from J, leaving 13 bases between. Germline loops: CDR1 LGHNA, CDR2 YSLEER. The CDR3 is 14 residues long. The CDR3 coding sequence is TGCGCCAGCAGCCAACATCAGGGGCTTAACGAGCAGTACTTC. Translating gives CASSQHQGLNEQYF.

This chain connects TRBV10-3 to TRBJ2-1; 11 nucleotides match TRBD1. CDR1 is ENHRY and CDR2 is SYGVKD in the germline V gene. V trimming: 0 bases; J trimming: 5 bases; junction bases outside the gene matches: 6. This CDR3 comprises 17 residues. The CDR3 DNA reads TGTGCCATCAGTGAGTCGAAAGGACAGGGGGCAAACAATGAGCAGTTCTTC. This gives the protein CAISESKGQGANNEQFF.

The J gene is TRBJ1-5, the V gene TRBV6-1; D remains ambiguous. This CDR3 region has 11 residues. The V and J ends lost 2 bases and 4 bases respectively, with 0 bases between them. Germline CDR1 and CDR2: MNHNS and SASEGT. The CDR3 protein is CASSENQPQHF. CDR3 nucleotides: TGTGCCAGCAGTGAAAATCAGCCCCAGCATTTT.

This chain links TRBV4-3 with TRBJ2-7, with 7 bases identical to TRBD2. Germline V gives CDR1 LGHNA, CDR2 YSLEER. The CDR3 totals 15 residues. J lost 4 bases, V lost 0 bases, and 6 bases had no gene match. CDR3 nucleotide sequence: TGCGCCAGCAGCCAAGAGGGGAGGGCCGGTTACGAGCAGTACTTC. Translating it yields CASSQEGRAGYEQYF.

The V and J genes are TRBV5-6 and TRBJ1-2; a possible D gene is TRBD1 (5 bases). V lost 3 bases and J lost 5, with 14 bases in between. This CDR3 region has 14 residues. The germline V gene encodes CDR1 SGHDT and CDR2 YYEEEE. The CDR3 DNA reads TGTGCCAGCAGCTCTGGCGGGGGTGGGTATGGCTACACCTTC. It specifies CASSSGGGGYGYTF. Supplemented by reference TRBV5-6 and TRBJ1-2, the full variable domain reads DAGVTQSPTHLIKTRGQQVTLRCSPKSGHDTVSWYQQALGQGPQFIFQYYEEEERQRGNFPDRFSGHQFPNYSSELNVNALLLGDSALYLCASSSGGGGYGYTFGSGTRLTVV.

The chain links TRBV7-2 to TRBJ1-6; 7 bases line up with TRBD1. This CDR3 comprises 14 residues. Germline V gene sequence: CDR1 SGHTA, CDR2 FQGNSA. Losses at the gene ends were 4 bases for V and 7 bases for J; bases not matched to a gene: 4. The CDR3: CASSSDRDNSPLHF. CDR3 DNA: TGTGCCAGCAGCTCAGACAGGGACAATTCACCCCTCCACTTT.

V usage is TRBV5-1 and J usage is TRBJ2-3, with 11 bases fitting TRBD2. The CDR3 has 15 amino acids. The ends lost 6 bases at V and 4 bases at J; junction bases unmatched: 7. Germline assignment: CDR1 SGHRS and CDR2 YFSETQ. The chain's CDR3 is CASTLAGGPADTQYF. In nucleotides, the CDR3 is TGCGCCAGCACATTAGCGGGAGGGCCCGCAGATACGCAGTATTTT.

The genes are TRBV12-5 and TRBJ2-1; TRBD1 matches 9 bases. CDR3 length: 18 residues. Losses at the gene ends were 5 bases for V and 5 bases for J; bases not matched to a gene: 16. Germline V gene data show CDR1 as LGHNT and CDR2 as FRNRAP. The CDR3 nucleotides are TGTGCTAGTGGTCCTGGAACCGGGACAGGGCCTCTTGACAATGAGCAGTTCTTC. It codes for CASGPGTGTGPLDNEQFF.

This chain joins TRBV11-2 and TRBJ2-5; D is unclear. Germline loops: CDR1 SGHAT, CDR2 FQNNGV. V dropped 2 bases and J dropped 0 bases, with 7 bases sitting between them. The CDR3 is 14 residues long. This CDR3 is CASSLIIDQETQYF. The CDR3 DNA reads TGTGCCAGCAGCTTAATAATCGACCAAGAGACCCAGTACTTC.

Here the CDR3 DNA reads TGTGCCTGGAGTGGGACTATCCTGAGCACTGAAGCTTTCTTT. Its protein product is CAWSGTILSTEAFF. The V and J genes are TRBV30 and TRBJ1-1; D unclear. The germline gives CDR1 GTSNPN, CDR2 SVGIG (reference sequence). The CDR3 sequence is 14 residues long. V was trimmed by 1 base and J by 4 bases, leaving 13 bases between them.

This chain connects TRBV19 to TRBJ1-5; 7 positions agree with TRBD1. V dropped 7 bases and J dropped 5; count of bases not matched to a gene: 8. Germline-derived CDR1 and CDR2 are LNHDA and SQIVND (reference sequence). The CDR3 sequence is 14 residues long. The CDR3 is CASTSLQGYQPQHF. The DNA for the CDR3 is TGTGCCAGTACCTCCCTACAGGGGTATCAGCCCCAGCATTTT.

The chain recombines TRBV6-5 with TRBJ1-2, with a possible D match to TRBD1 (5 bases). The CDR3 runs to 14 residues. V lost 6 bases, J lost 2 bases, and 13 bases lay in between. Germline lookup yields CDR1 MNHEY and CDR2 SVGAGI. CDR3 DNA sequence: TGTGCCAGCAGCCCGGGACTCACGAACTATGGCTACACCTTC. Its translation: CASSPGLTNYGYTF.

The V gene is TRBV14, the J gene TRBJ2-7; 8 bases line up with TRBD1. Germline V CDR1 and CDR2: SGHDN, FVKESK. Trimming removed 1 base from V and 5 bases from J; junction bases left unmatched: 7. CDR3 length equals 15 residues. The CDR3 is CASSQAGGRAHEQYF. For the CDR3, the DNA is TGTGCCAGCAGCCAAGCAGGGGGCAGGGCGCACGAGCAGTACTTC.

Concerning this clone itself: The same CDR3 arises from other DNA sequences in this sample as well. The chain uses TRBV20-1 and TRBJ1-2; tentatively, D is TRBD1 (5 bases). Germline V CDR1 and CDR2: DFQATT, SNEGSKA (reference sequence). Deletions cut 7 bases from V and 3 bases from J, with 6 bases between. The CDR3 runs to 10 residues. CDR3 in DNA: TGCAGTGGGGGGGACTATGGCTACACCTTC. Its protein is CSGGDYGYTF.

The DNA for the CDR3 is TGTGCCTGGAGCCTTGGCCTATACGCTGATGGCTACACCTTC. It encodes CAWSLGLYADGYTF. The chain links TRBV30 to TRBJ1-2; no clear D. The V and J ends lost 3 bases and 6 bases respectively, with 17 bases between them. There are 14 residues in the CDR3. Germline values: CDR1 GTSNPN, CDR2 SVGIG (reference sequence). The variable domain in full, with the rest retrieved from reference TRBV30 and TRBJ1-2, is SQTIHQWPATLVQPVGSPLSLECTVEGTSNPNLYWYRQAAGRGLQLLFYSVGIGQISSEVPQNLSASRPQDRQFILSSKKLLLSDSGFYLCAWSLGLYADGYTFGSGTRLTVV.

J is TRBJ2-5 and V is TRBV5-1; 7 bases agree with TRBD2. Unmatched junction bases numbered 12, after V lost 1 base and J lost 0 bases. From germline, CDR1 is SGHRS and CDR2 YFSETQ. The CDR3 consists of 18 residues. The CDR3 sequence is CASSLLSGTSLYQETQYF. CDR3 DNA: TGCGCCAGCAGCTTGCTGAGCGGGACCTCCTTGTACCAAGAGACCCAGTACTTC.

The V and J genes are TRBV4-1 and TRBJ1-2, with 7 bases that match TRBD1. Germline loops: CDR1 MGHRA, CDR2 YSYEKL. CDR3 length equals 15 residues. J lost 5 bases, V lost 4 bases, and 10 bases had no gene match. CDR3 amino acids: CASSPVQGMAYGYTF. The DNA for the CDR3 is TGCGCCAGCAGCCCCGTACAGGGGATGGCTTATGGCTACACCTTC.

V usage is TRBV5-1 and J usage is TRBJ1-1, with no clear D. From germline, CDR1 is SGHRS and CDR2 YFSETQ. The CDR3 covers 14 residues. Trimming cost V 4 bases and J 0 bases, with 10 bases left between them. The CDR3 reads CASSPTVLNTEAFF. DNA of the CDR3: TGCGCCAGCAGCCCAACAGTCCTGAACACTGAAGCTTTCTTT.